The 32 T cell receptor beta chains in this list originate from one sample, sequenced in a study of technical replicates of blood from several donors. Repertoires were generated with immunoSEQ multiplex PCR, while TCRdb's copy carries only in-frame clones and drops some. The table lists approximately 99,000 clones, 90% to 97% of them singletons. The sample taken for sequencing was T cells isolated from PBMCs. These receptors were taken from a human donor in good health.

V is TRBV5-1 and J is TRBJ2-5, with 8 bases matching TRBD2. The CDR3 totals 12 residues. Looked up from germline, CDR1 is SGHRS and CDR2 is YFSETQ. V lost 5 bases to trimming and J lost 5 bases; unmatched junction nucleotides: 2. The CDR3 loop is CASRLAGETQYF. In DNA, the CDR3 is TGCGCCAGCAGGTTAGCGGGGGAGACCCAGTACTTC.

The chain employs TRBV5-1 and TRBJ2-2; D might be TRBD2 (6 bases). V dropped 7 bases and J dropped 5 bases, with 18 bases sitting between them. In germline, CDR1 is SGHRS, CDR2 YFSETQ. The CDR3 has 15 amino acids. The CDR3 region has the DNA TGCGCCAGCCTTCCCGGACTATCGGGTACCGGGGAGCTGTTTTTT. Its protein product is CASLPGLSGTGELFF.

The chain joins TRBV19 to TRBJ1-1; possible D gene TRBD1, 6 bases. V was shortened by 5 bases and J by 0 bases, with 10 bases between the two germline ends. The CDR3 is 14 residues long. Germline assignment: CDR1 LNHDA and CDR2 SQIVND (reference sequence). CDR3 nucleotides: TGTGCCAGTAGTGTCCAGGGGATGAACACTGAAGCTTTCTTT. Protein product: CASSVQGMNTEAFF.

This clone was picked up a small number of times. The rearrangement links TRBV5-4 to TRBJ1-1, with D hard to call. Germline V gives CDR1 SGHNT, CDR2 YYREEE (reference sequence). The CDR3 extends over 11 amino acids. Trimming took off 8 bases at V and 8 bases at J, with 13 bases between the two ends. Here the CDR3 DNA reads TGTGCCAGTTCCTACCGGGAGGAAGCTTTCTTT. It translates to CASSYREEAFF.

The chain carries TRBV5-6 and TRBJ1-5; 9 nucleotides align to TRBD1. CDR3 length: 13 residues. Germline CDR1 reads SGHDT; CDR2 reads YYEEEE. The ends lost 6 bases at V and 8 bases at J; junction bases unmatched: 6. In nucleotides, the CDR3 is TGTGCCAGCACCCGACAGGGGGGAGAGCCCCAGCATTTT. It translates to CASTRQGGEPQHF. Using reference TRBV5-6 and TRBJ1-5 for the parts outside the CDR3, the full variable domain is DAGVTQSPTHLIKTRGQQVTLRCSPKSGHDTVSWYQQALGQGPQFIFQYYEEEERQRGNFPDRFSGHQFPNYSSELNVNALLLGDSALYLCASTRQGGEPQHFGDGTRLSIL.

This chain uses TRBV7-9 with TRBJ2-3, with 9 bases matching TRBD2. This CDR3 region has 17 residues. Germline-derived CDR1 and CDR2 are SEHNR and FQNEAQ (reference sequence). Trimming removed 1 base from V and 3 bases from J; junction bases left unmatched: 8. CDR3 sequence: CASSLDGLARRTDTQYF. CDR3 coding DNA: TGTGCCAGCAGCTTAGATGGACTAGCGCGAAGGACAGATACGCAGTATTTT.

The chain uses TRBV4-3 and TRBJ2-7, with a tentative D call TRBD2 (5 bases). The germline V gene encodes CDR1 LGHNA and CDR2 YSLEER. The CDR3 is 14 residues long. V lost 1 base and J lost 2, with 9 bases in between. The CDR3 DNA follows: TGCGCCAGCAGCCAAGGGACTGCTACCTACGAGCAGTACTTC. Protein product: CASSQGTATYEQYF.

CDR3 loop: CATGLADRDTQYF. The CDR3, as DNA: TGTGCCACTGGACTAGCGGACCGGGATACGCAGTATTTT. V is TRBV10-3 and J is TRBJ2-3, with 10 bases fitting TRBD2. Per the germline V gene, CDR1 is ENHRY and CDR2 is SYGVKD. V shed 10 bases, J shed 6 bases, and the junction held 7 bases outside the gene matches. This CDR3 is built from 13 residues.

On this clone: The same CDR3 arises from other DNA sequences in this sample as well. The rearrangement joins TRBV5-1 to TRBJ2-1; 11 positions agree with TRBD2. CDR1 SGHRS and CDR2 YFSETQ come from the germline V gene. This CDR3 spans 16 amino acids. V trimming: 1 base; J trimming: 3 bases; junction bases outside the gene matches: 3. CDR3 coding DNA: TGCGCCAGCAGCTTGACCGGGACTAGCGGCTACAATGAGCAGTTCTTC. It specifies CASSLTGTSGYNEQFF.

This clone was counted a single time. One junction end disagrees with the germline gene, perhaps due to a read error. This chain connects TRBV7-2 to TRBJ2-7; 9 bases fit TRBD1. This CDR3 contains 15 residues. In germline, CDR1 is SGHTA, CDR2 FQGNSA. The DNA of the CDR3 is TGTGCCAGCAGTTCTAAGACCGGGACAGGGTACGCGCAGTACTTC. Protein sequence: CASSSKTGTGYAQYF. Full variable domain (missing parts from reference TRBV7-2 and TRBJ2-7): GAGVSQSPSNKVTEKGKDVELRCDPISGHTALYWYRQSLGQGLEFLIYFQGNSAPDKSGLPSDRFSAERTGGSVSTLTIQRTQQEDSAVYLCASSSKTGTGYAQYFGPGTRLTVT.

The chain is built from TRBV19 and TRBJ1-1; D is perhaps TRBD1 (5 bases). The germline V gene has CDR1 LNHDA and CDR2 SQIVND (reference sequence). The CDR3 is 16 amino acids. Trimming shortened V by 3 bases and J by 0 bases, and 14 bases separated the two germline ends. CDR3: CASSMVQAWVNTEAFF. The DNA for the CDR3 is TGTGCCAGTAGTATGGTACAGGCTTGGGTGAACACTGAAGCTTTCTTT. The full variable domain, rest sourced from reference TRBV19 and TRBJ1-1, is DGGITQSPKYLFRKEGQNVTLSCEQNLNHDAMYWYRQDPGQGLRLIYYSQIVNDFQKGDIAEGYSVSREKKESFPLTVTSAQKNPTAFYLCASSMVQAWVNTEAFFGQGTRLTVV.

V gene TRBV27 combines with J gene TRBJ2-3, with D tentatively TRBD1 (5 bases). There are 15 residues in the CDR3. The V and J ends lost 5 bases and 3 bases respectively, with 15 bases between them. The germline V gene has CDR1 MNHEY and CDR2 SMNVEV (reference sequence). CDR3 region: CASSLQTDLTDTQYF. Written as DNA, the CDR3 is TGTGCCAGCAGTCTCCAGACAGATTTAACAGATACGCAGTATTTT.

This clone was detected once. The chain combines TRBV28 with TRBJ2-1, with TRBD2 matching 14 bases. Losses at the gene ends were 6 bases for V and 2 bases for J; bases not matched to a gene: 12. The germline V gene encodes CDR1 MDHEN and CDR2 SYDVKM. This CDR3 comprises 19 residues. In nucleotides, the CDR3 is TGTGCCAGCAGCTCCCCGGGACTAGCGGGAGACCAGCCCTACAATGAGCAGTTCTTC. It codes for CASSSPGLAGDQPYNEQFF.

CDR3 sequence: CASRSRGNTEAFF. The CDR3 region has the DNA TGTGCCAGTAGATCCAGGGGAAACACTGAAGCTTTCTTT. The genes are TRBV19 and TRBJ1-1; D possibly corresponds to TRBD1 (6 bases). V was cut by 6 bases and J by 2 bases, with 10 bases left in between. This CDR3 region has 13 residues. The germline V gene encodes CDR1 LNHDA and CDR2 SQIVND (reference sequence).

The gene calls are TRBV7-9 and TRBJ2-1; 14 bases map to TRBD2. This CDR3 contains 15 residues. J gave up 7 bases and V 5 bases, and 4 bases lay outside the gene matches. The germline V gene encodes CDR1 SEHNR and CDR2 FQNEAQ (reference sequence). The CDR3 bases are TGTGCCAGCAGCCAGACTAGCGGGAGGGTGAATGAGCAGTTCTTC. This translates into CASSQTSGRVNEQFF.

This clone was found once. This chain links TRBV6-6 with TRBJ2-1, with 9 bases lining up with TRBD1. This CDR3 spans 15 amino acids. Trimming cost V 6 bases and J 5 bases; bases outside gene matches: 8. Germline CDR1 is MNHNY and CDR2 is SVGAGI (reference sequence). Here the CDR3 DNA reads TGTGCCAGCAGCCCCCGGACAGGGGAAAACAATGAGCAGTTCTTC. It specifies CASSPRTGENNEQFF.

This sequence joins TRBV15 and TRBJ2-7; 12 bases agree with TRBD2. CDR1 and CDR2 (germline): LNHNV, YYDKDF (reference sequence). The V segment lost 2 bases and the J segment 0 bases; nucleotides outside the gene matches: 11. The CDR3 contains 19 residues. The CDR3 spells CATSRRGTSGRSSSYEQYF. The CDR3 DNA follows: TGTGCCACCAGCAGACGTGGGACTAGCGGGCGTTCTTCCTCCTACGAGCAGTACTTC.

The chain carries TRBV6-6 and TRBJ1-1, with 7 bases identical to TRBD1. The V gene's germline CDR1 is MNHNY and CDR2 SVGAGI (reference sequence). The CDR3 is 16 residues long. The V and J ends lost 0 bases and 5 bases, in that order; junction bases with no gene match: 9. This chain's CDR3 is CASSYSFRQGETEAFF. CDR3 in DNA: TGTGCCAGCAGTTACTCGTTTAGGCAGGGGGAAACTGAAGCTTTCTTT.

The chain has TRBV2 and TRBJ1-1; D gene ambiguous. Trimming removed 6 bases at V and 0 bases at J, with 14 bases between. The CDR3 is 15 residues long. Per the germline V gene, CDR1 is SNHLY and CDR2 is FYNNEI. The CDR3 is CASRYEFHMNTEAFF. Written as DNA, the CDR3 is TGTGCCAGCAGATATGAGTTCCATATGAACACTGAAGCTTTCTTT.

The chain recombines TRBV10-1 with TRBJ2-3; D might be TRBD2 (6 bases). CDR3 size: 15 residues. V was cut by 3 bases and J by 2 bases, with 12 bases left in between. The germline gives CDR1 WNHNN, CDR2 SYGVQD (reference sequence). The CDR3 bases are TGCGCCAGCAGTGAACTCGGGGGAACCACAGATACGCAGTATTTT. Residues: CASSELGGTTDTQYF.

The chain's CDR3 is CASRDLTYFGGQHGYTF. DNA for the CDR3: TGTGCCAGCAGGGATTTAACATACTTTGGCGGCCAGCATGGCTACACCTTC. V is TRBV13 and J is TRBJ1-2; no definite D call. CDR1 PRHDT and CDR2 FYEKMQ come from the germline V gene (reference sequence). Trimming took off 6 bases at V and 6 bases at J, with 26 bases between the two ends. The CDR3 loop spans 17 amino acids. The full variable domain, with the rest looked up from reference TRBV13 and TRBJ1-2, is AAGVIQSPRHLIKEKRETATLKCYPIPRHDTVYWYQQGPGQDPQFLISFYEKMQSDKGSIPDRFSAQQFSDYHSELNMSSLELGDSALYFCASRDLTYFGGQHGYTFGSGTRLTVV.

This chain uses TRBV4-3 with TRBJ1-2; TRBD1 might be the D (6 bases). Germline V gives CDR1 LGHNA, CDR2 YSLEER. With 3 bases removed from V and 4 bases from J, the gap between germline ends came to 21 bases. The CDR3 totals 17 residues. CDR3 protein: CASSHGGQILLGYGYTF. CDR3 DNA sequence: TGCGCCAGCAGCCATGGAGGACAGATACTGCTGGGCTATGGCTACACCTTC.

This chain links TRBV7-8 with TRBJ2-7, with 12 positions matching TRBD2. Germline V CDR1 and CDR2: SGHVS, FQNEAQ. V lost 5 bases and J lost 5; bases outside the gene matches: 13. CDR3 length: 17 amino acids. The CDR3 loop is CASSPRLAGVPPHEQYF. The CDR3 DNA reads TGTGCCAGCAGCCCCAGACTAGCGGGAGTTCCCCCCCACGAGCAGTACTTC.

V gene TRBV6-6 combines with J gene TRBJ1-2; D may be TRBD1 (6 bases). The CDR3 runs 13 residues. Germline CDR1 MNHNY, CDR2 SVGAGI (reference sequence). V lost 4 bases to trimming and J lost 8 bases, with 14 bases between them. The CDR3 DNA follows: TGTGCCAGCAGTTCCCGACAGGAGACGGGCTACACCTTC. Amino acids: CASSSRQETGYTF.

This sequence joins TRBV28 and TRBJ2-7; D is perhaps TRBD1 (5 bases). Germline CDR1 is MDHEN and CDR2 is SYDVKM. The CDR3 contains 14 residues. V was trimmed by 10 bases and J by 3 bases, leaving 19 bases between them. This chain's CDR3 is CATSTVSFLYEQYF. The CDR3 DNA reads TGTGCCACCTCGACAGTTAGTTTCCTCTACGAGCAGTACTTC.

The chain uses TRBV10-2 and TRBJ2-7, with D uncertain. Trimming shortened V by 3 bases and J by 4 bases, and 7 bases separated the two germline ends. CDR3 length: 12 residues. Germline V gives CDR1 WSHSY, CDR2 SAAADI. Here the CDR3 DNA reads TGCGCCAGCAGTGATAACAGATACGAGCAGTACTTC. Protein sequence: CASSDNRYEQYF.

The chain links TRBV14 to TRBJ2-4, with TRBD2 matching over 7 bases. CDR3 size: 14 residues. CDR1 is SGHDN, CDR2 FVKESK, per germline. The trim removed 7 bases at V and 6 bases at J, leaving 9 bases unmatched. DNA for the CDR3: TGTGCCAGCAAGGCGGGAGCGCCGGGAAACATTCAGTACTTC. Its translation: CASKAGAPGNIQYF.

V and J are TRBV4-1 and TRBJ2-1; D is ambiguous. This CDR3 comprises 12 residues. Between the trimmed V and J ends, which lost 6 bases and 6 bases, there was a span of 9 bases. Germline V gene sequence: CDR1 MGHRA, CDR2 YSYEKL. The CDR3 DNA follows: TGCGCCAGCAGAGGAGTGCGCAATGAGCAGTTCTTC. It encodes CASRGVRNEQFF.

This clone was recorded once. This rearrangement joins TRBV5-6 to TRBJ1-5; the match to TRBD1 covers 9 bases. The CDR3 runs to 15 residues. The V segment lost 1 base and the J segment 7 bases; nucleotides outside the gene matches: 6. The germline V gene encodes CDR1 SGHDT and CDR2 YYEEEE. Written as DNA, the CDR3 is TGTGCCAGCAGCTTGTGGGACAGGGTAACCCAGCCCCAGCATTTT. Its protein is CASSLWDRVTQPQHF.

V usage is TRBV29-1 and J usage is TRBJ2-6; D is undetermined. There are 12 residues in the CDR3. Trimming shortened V by 5 bases and J by 1 base, and 3 bases separated the two germline ends. Germline lookup yields CDR1 SQVTM and CDR2 ANQGSEA. In DNA, the CDR3 is TGCAGCGTTCCATCTGGGGCCAACGTCCTGACTTTC. Translating it yields CSVPSGANVLTF.

The rearrangement uses TRBV2 and TRBJ1-4; 8 nucleotides match TRBD1. Germline CDR1 SNHLY, CDR2 FYNNEI. Trimming cost V 10 bases and J 5 bases; bases outside gene matches: 6. The CDR3 covers 13 residues. The CDR3 coding sequence is TGTGCCACTAAGTGGACAGGGAATGAAAAACTGTTTTTT. It yields the protein CATKWTGNEKLFF.

V gene TRBV5-4 combines with J gene TRBJ2-5, with 14 positions matching TRBD2. CDR1 and CDR2 (germline): SGHNT, YYREEE (reference sequence). J was trimmed by 4 bases and V by 3 bases; bases with no gene match: 5. The CDR3 is 16 amino acids. The CDR3 nucleotides read TGTGCCAGCAGCTCTGGCGGACTAGCGGGAGGAGAGACCCAGTACTTC. This codes for CASSSGGLAGGETQYF.